These 29 T cell receptor beta chains share one sample of origin, sequenced in a study of blood T cell repertoires in COVID-19. Clones were read by immunoSEQ multiplex PCR, and TCRdb kept only the in-frame ones, dropping some. The table shows 150,000 to 200,000 clones, with over 75% occurring only once. Sequenced input: peripheral blood. Receptor source: a human donor with active or convalescent COVID-19. The donor label of this sample is uncertain.

This clone is a singleton in its sample. The gene calls are TRBV27 and TRBJ1-2; TRBD1 matches at 7 bases. There are 16 residues in the CDR3. The germline gives CDR1 MNHEY, CDR2 SMNVEV (reference sequence). Trimming took 1 base from V and 6 from J; bases not matched to a gene: 11. CDR3 DNA: TGTGCCAGCAGTTTATTCTGGTCAGGGGGTGAGGATGGCTACACCTTC. Translated, it gives CASSLFWSGGEDGYTF.

This chain joins TRBV18 and TRBJ1-1; 7 bases map to TRBD1. The CDR3 totals 16 residues. The V and J ends lost 2 bases and 1 base, in that order; junction bases with no gene match: 7. CDR1 is KGHSH and CDR2 is LQKENI in the germline V gene. The CDR3 DNA sequence: TGTGCCAGCTCACCAATCACCAGGGGGACGAACACTGAAGCTTTCTTT. Its translation: CASSPITRGTNTEAFF.

The rearrangement links TRBV11-3 to TRBJ2-7; 11 bases map to TRBD1. Per the germline V gene, CDR1 is SGHNT and CDR2 is YENEEA. V trimming: 3 bases; J trimming: 3 bases; junction bases outside the gene matches: 4. The CDR3 contains 15 residues. This CDR3 is CASSFAGTGGYEQYF. The CDR3, as DNA: TGTGCCAGCAGCTTTGCCGGGACAGGGGGCTACGAGCAGTACTTC. Drawing the rest from reference TRBV11-3 and TRBJ2-7, the complete variable domain is EAGVVQSPRYKIIEKKQPVAFWCNPISGHNTLYWYLQNLGQGPELLIRYENEEAVDDSQLPKDRFSAERLKGVDSTLKIQPAELGDSAVYLCASSFAGTGGYEQYFGPGTRLTVT.

This chain's CDR3 is CASSRAGTGDNSPLHF. DNA of the CDR3: TGTGCCAGCAGCCGAGCAGGGACAGGCGATAATTCACCCCTCCACTTT. J is TRBJ1-6 and V is TRBV3-1 (or the pseudogene TRBV3-2); 8 nucleotides line up with TRBD1. V lost 4 bases and J lost 5; bases outside the gene matches: 7. The CDR3 runs to 16 residues. Germline values: CDR1 LGHDT, CDR2 YNNKEL (reference sequence).

This clone appeared once. The chain joins TRBV5-4 to TRBJ1-1; 7 bases map to TRBD1. CDR1 is SGHNT and CDR2 is YYREEE in the germline V gene (reference sequence). The trim removed 3 bases at V and 0 bases at J, leaving 8 bases unmatched. The CDR3 contains 16 residues. For the CDR3, the DNA is TGTGCCAGCAGCTCAAACAGGGGCCTGATGAACACTGAAGCTTTCTTT. Amino acids: CASSSNRGLMNTEAFF.

In this sample, this clone turned up a few times. The chain carries TRBV5-1 and TRBJ1-2, with D perhaps TRBD1 (5 bases). Trimming stripped 0 bases from V and 5 bases from J, with 11 bases between. The CDR3 is made up of 14 amino acids. Germline CDR1 reads SGHRS; CDR2 reads YFSETQ. CDR3 loop: CASSLEGVRYGYTF. The CDR3 DNA sequence: TGCGCCAGCAGCTTGGAAGGGGTGAGGTATGGCTACACCTTC.

The V and J genes are TRBV3-1 (or the pseudogene TRBV3-2) and TRBJ2-1; a weak D match, TRBD1 (5 bases). CDR3 size: 15 residues. With 1 base removed from V and 6 bases from J, the gap between germline ends came to 13 bases. From germline, CDR1 is LGHDT and CDR2 YNNKEL (reference sequence). CDR3 loop: CASSQGQSMTNEQFF. The CDR3 DNA sequence: TGTGCCAGCAGCCAAGGACAGAGTATGACCAATGAGCAGTTCTTC.

The rearrangement joins TRBV7-2 to TRBJ2-7; D remains unclear. Trimming stripped 1 base from V and 0 bases from J, with 7 bases between. CDR1 and CDR2 (germline): SGHTA, FQGNSA. The CDR3 has 14 residues. The CDR3 nucleotides are TGTGCCAGCAGCTTAGGTACCTACTCCTACGAGCAGTACTTC. Its protein product is CASSLGTYSYEQYF. The full variable domain, rest sourced from reference TRBV7-2 and TRBJ2-7, is GAGVSQSPSNKVTEKGKDVELRCDPISGHTALYWYRQSLGQGLEFLIYFQGNSAPDKSGLPSDRFSAERTGGSVSTLTIQRTQQEDSAVYLCASSLGTYSYEQYFGPGTRLTVT.

This chain connects TRBV24-1 to TRBJ1-5; D gene uncertain. Germline V CDR1 and CDR2: KGHDR, SFDVKD. V was trimmed by 7 bases and J by 11 bases, leaving 23 bases between them. The CDR3 runs to 15 residues. The CDR3 DNA follows: TGTGCCACCAGCTCCGGACCAGTGAGGGAATCAGCCCAGCATTTT. It is translated as CATSSGPVRESAQHF.

This clone was seen a handful of times. The chain employs TRBV18 and TRBJ1-6; TRBD1 matches at 8 bases. Germline V gene sequence: CDR1 KGHSH, CDR2 LQKENI. V was pared by 6 bases and J by 9 bases, with 7 bases of the junction left unmatched. The CDR3 has 14 residues. The CDR3 DNA reads TGTGCCAGCTCCCCGGACAGGGTAGCTTCACCCCTCCACTTT. Translated: CASSPDRVASPLHF.

This chain uses TRBV28 with TRBJ1-1, with 9 bases lining up with TRBD1. The length of the CDR3 is 13 residues. The germline gives CDR1 MDHEN, CDR2 SYDVKM. Trimming took 8 bases from V and 4 from J; bases not matched to a gene: 5. Here the CDR3 reads CASWTGVSTEAFF. The CDR3 nucleotides read TGTGCCAGCTGGACAGGGGTTTCCACTGAAGCTTTCTTT.

The chain is built from TRBV11-2 and TRBJ1-4; perhaps TRBD1 as D (5 bases). Germline CDR1 SGHAT, CDR2 FQNNGV. The V and J ends lost 1 base and 8 bases respectively, with 8 bases between them. This CDR3 is 13 amino acids long. This chain's CDR3 is CASSLVAGEKLFF. In DNA form, the CDR3 reads TGTGCCAGCAGCTTAGTTGCAGGGGAAAAACTGTTTTTT. Combining the CDR3 with reference TRBV11-2 and TRBJ1-4 gives the whole variable domain EAGVAQSPRYKIIEKRQSVAFWCNPISGHATLYWYQQILGQGPKLLIQFQNNGVVDDSQLPKDRFSAERLKGVDSTLKIQPAKLEDSAVYLCASSLVAGEKLFFGSGTQLSVL.

The table lists this clone with a few counts. The chain links TRBV4-2 to TRBJ2-2; a weak D match, TRBD2 (6 bases). Germline V gene data show CDR1 as LGHNA and CDR2 as YNFKEQ. The CDR3 is made up of 19 amino acids. Trimming stripped 0 bases from V and 0 bases from J, with 17 bases between. The CDR3, as DNA: TGTGCCAGCAGCCAAGATCTGGGAGGACCGACCCCGAACACCGGGGAGCTGTTTTTT. Translated: CASSQDLGGPTPNTGELFF.

The J gene is TRBJ1-3, the V gene TRBV6-1; 8 bases align to TRBD1. Germline lookup yields CDR1 MNHNS and CDR2 SASEGT. Germline trimming cut 3 bases from V and 4 bases from J; bases unmatched to any gene: 8. The CDR3 contains 16 residues. CDR3 coding DNA: TGTGCCAGCAGTGACGGGCAGGGGGCTTACGGAAACACCATATATTTT. The encoded protein is CASSDGQGAYGNTIYF.

As DNA, the CDR3 is TGCAGCGTTGAGGGGGCAGGGGCCACAGATACGCAGTATTTT. Translation: CSVEGAGATDTQYF. The chain employs TRBV29-1 and TRBJ2-3, with D perhaps TRBD1 (6 bases). Trimming took 3 bases from V and 2 from J, leaving 12 bases between them. The CDR3 is 14 amino acids. The germline V gene encodes CDR1 SQVTM and CDR2 ANQGSEA.

The V and J genes are TRBV11-3 and TRBJ1-4, with a possible D match to TRBD1 (6 bases). The CDR3 covers 14 residues. Germline-derived CDR1 and CDR2 are SGHNT and YENEEA. Trimming removed 7 bases from V and 8 bases from J, with 17 bases in between. The CDR3: CASTPGGAGEKLFF. CDR3 sequence (DNA): TGTGCCAGCACCCCGGGGGGGGCTGGGGAAAAACTGTTTTTT.

The CDR3 DNA is TGTGCCACGGAACAGCGGGCGGCGGTCGGAGATGAGCAGTTCTTC. Translating it yields CATEQRAAVGDEQFF. This rearrangement joins TRBV24-1 to TRBJ2-1; D might be TRBD2 (6 bases). The CDR3 is made up of 15 amino acids. The V and J ends lost 10 bases and 8 bases respectively, with 23 bases between them. In germline, CDR1 is KGHDR, CDR2 SFDVKD.

The rearrangement links TRBV19 to TRBJ1-6; 8 nucleotides align to TRBD1. CDR3 length equals 16 residues. Looked up from germline, CDR1 is LNHDA and CDR2 is SQIVND (reference sequence). Unmatched junction bases numbered 11, after V lost 6 bases and J lost 7 bases. The CDR3 protein is CASRSGGGTGNSPLHF. CDR3 bases: TGTGCCAGTAGATCAGGCGGAGGGACAGGAAATTCACCCCTCCACTTT.

This chain joins TRBV19 and TRBJ2-3; a weak D match, TRBD1 (5 bases). The length of the CDR3 is 12 residues. The V gene lost 9 bases and the J gene lost 3 bases, with 10 bases spanning the gap. Per the germline V gene, CDR1 is LNHDA and CDR2 is SQIVND (reference sequence). The CDR3 loop is CASRRETDTQYF. The CDR3 DNA reads as TGTGCCAGCCGCAGGGAAACAGATACGCAGTATTTT.

The rearrangement uses TRBV5-1 and TRBJ2-2; 13 nucleotides match TRBD2. Trimming cost V 0 bases and J 0 bases; bases outside gene matches: 5. This CDR3 is 19 amino acids long. The V gene's germline CDR1 is SGHRS and CDR2 YFSETQ. CDR3 region: CASSLGVGTSGTNTGELFF. As DNA, the CDR3 is TGCGCCAGCAGCTTGGGGGTAGGGACTAGCGGGACGAACACCGGGGAGCTGTTTTTT. Using reference TRBV5-1 and TRBJ2-2 for the parts outside the CDR3, the full variable domain is KAGVTQTPRYLIKTRGQQVTLSCSPISGHRSVSWYQQTPGQGLQFLFEYFSETQRNKGNFPGRFSGRQFSNSRSEMNVSTLELGDSALYLCASSLGVGTSGTNTGELFFGEGSRLTVL.

The CDR3 nucleotides read TGTGCCAGCAGTTTCTTAGGGGGGGACTATGGCTACACCTTC. Translation gives CASSFLGGDYGYTF. The J gene is TRBJ1-2, the V gene TRBV27, with D possibly TRBD1 on 6 matching bases. The CDR3 loop spans 14 amino acids. Trimming removed 3 bases from V and 3 bases from J, with 11 bases in between. Germline assignment: CDR1 MNHEY and CDR2 SMNVEV (reference sequence).

The CDR3 sequence: CAWSQGWGGTSQETQYF. The CDR3 DNA reads as TGTGCCTGGAGCCAGGGTTGGGGCGGGACCTCGCAAGAGACCCAGTACTTC. The chain is built from TRBV30 and TRBJ2-5, with D perhaps matching TRBD2 (6 bases). The germline V and J ends were trimmed by 3 bases and 2 bases, with 22 bases remaining between them. The germline CDR1 and CDR2 sequences are GTSNPN and SVGIG (reference sequence). This CDR3 has 17 amino acids.

About this clone itself: A much bigger clone sits one base away, suggesting this may be a read error. The chain is built from TRBV5-4 and TRBJ2-7; a possible D gene is TRBD1 (5 bases). This CDR3 has 13 residues. V was pared by 3 bases and J by 0 bases, with 7 bases between. Germline V gene data show CDR1 as SGHNT and CDR2 as YYREEE (reference sequence). CDR3 residues: CASSSDSSYEQYF. In nucleotides, the CDR3 is TGTGCCAGCAGCTCAGACAGCTCCTACGAGCAGTACTTC.

This chain joins TRBV4-3 and TRBJ1-6; 7 bases agree with TRBD1. The ends lost 2 bases at V and 7 bases at J; junction bases unmatched: 5. The CDR3 sequence is 15 residues long. The germline V gene encodes CDR1 LGHNA and CDR2 YSLEER. The CDR3 reads CASSQSGTENSPLHF. The DNA for the CDR3 is TGCGCCAGCAGCCAATCCGGGACAGAAAATTCACCCCTCCACTTT.

The chain combines TRBV12-3 or TRBV12-4 with TRBJ1-2; D remains unclear. The germline V and J ends were trimmed by 3 bases and 0 bases, with 5 bases remaining between them. The CDR3 is 13 amino acids. For the CDR3, the DNA is TGTGCCAGCAGTTTTTCCGCTAACTATGGCTACACCTTC. It codes for CASSFSANYGYTF.

The rearrangement links TRBV11-3 to TRBJ2-7; possibly TRBD1 for D (6 bases). The CDR3 consists of 15 residues. Per the germline V gene, CDR1 is SGHNT and CDR2 is YENEEA. V lost 5 bases and J 4 bases, leaving 18 bases between the germline ends. The CDR3 region has the DNA TGTGCCAGCAGCCTGGGTGGACTTAGGGGGTACGAGCAGTACTTC. Translating gives CASSLGGLRGYEQYF.

The chain links TRBV19 to TRBJ1-6; unclear D gene. This CDR3 is 15 amino acids long. V was clipped by 6 bases and J by 6 bases, with 15 bases between them. Germline V lookup: CDR1 LNHDA, CDR2 SQIVND (reference sequence). The CDR3: CASSPSVTVNSPLHF. The CDR3 DNA is TGTGCCAGTAGCCCGAGCGTTACTGTTAATTCACCCCTCCACTTT.

The chain links TRBV28 to TRBJ2-7, with 7 bases identical to TRBD2. CDR1 is MDHEN and CDR2 is SYDVKM in the germline V gene. The CDR3 totals 15 residues. V was clipped by 3 bases and J by 2 bases; unmatched bases: 7. The CDR3 DNA reads TGTGCCAGCAGTTTGTCTGTGGGAGGGACCTACGAGCAGTACTTC. Its translation: CASSLSVGGTYEQYF.

The chain recombines TRBV29-1 with TRBJ2-7; the D gene is possibly TRBD1 (6 bases). Germline lookup yields CDR1 SQVTM and CDR2 ANQGSEA. The CDR3 extends over 13 amino acids. V lost 6 bases, J lost 9 bases, and 21 bases lay in between. CDR3 loop: CSVGDTLSGVQYF. CDR3 nucleotides: TGCAGCGTGGGGGACACCCTCAGTGGTGTGCAGTACTTC.